This TCR beta chain emerged from a study of blood T cell repertoires in COVID-19. About the study: Acute and convalescent COVID-19 specimens originated in the United States, Italy and Spain. PBMCs, B-cell-depleted T cells, or T cells provided the cDNA or gDNA that made up the material.

Study processing details: Amplification of reference gene primers was used by the study to estimate nucleated cell counts. Repertoires were generated with immunoSEQ multiplex PCR, while TCRdb's copy carries only in-frame clones and drops some. The DNA was the basis for D and trimming; V, J and clone size are from that table. This sample has under 250,000 clones, with about 82% found just once. V lost 3 bases and J 2 bases, leaving 13 bases between the germline ends. This CDR3 is built from 16 residues. Germline CDR1 reads SEHNR; CDR2 reads FQNEAQ (reference sequence). This receptor was identified in a woman aged 80 or older with COVID-19, enrolled during active disease. The material sequenced was peripheral blood. The gene calls are TRBV7-9 and TRBJ2-2; D is unresolved. In DNA form, the CDR3 reads TGTGCCAGCAGCTTGCTGGCCGTTGTTAACACCGGGGAGCTGTTTTTT. Protein sequence: CASSLLAVVNTGELFF.